This T cell receptor beta chain was identified in a study of breast tumors, draining lymph nodes, adjacent tissues. This clonotype was observed at least ten times. The antigen is undetermined. Germline CDR1 is SNHLY and CDR2 is FYNNEI. This CDR3 contains 14 residues. The ends were cut back, 10 bases at V and 0 bases at J, with 14 bases in the middle. Study-level findings and limits: Luminal-like breast cancer showed significantly greater tumor-nontumor repertoire similarity than basal-like breast cancer did. Most tumor T cells seemingly derive from lymph node, then expand in tumor. Compared with lymph nodes, tumors were less diverse; compared with nontumor tissue, more.

TCRdb re-called the multiplex PCR reads through MiXCR, storing one row per CDR3 protein. This sample has about 100,000 distinct CDR3 sequences, with around 21% found just once. Breast cancer patients provided tissue from their axillary draining lymph nodes. This TCR came from a female donor with breast cancer. Some clones in this sample may be carry-over from other donors' samples. The chain uses TRBV2 and TRBJ2-3; D is perhaps TRBD1 (6 bases). The sequencing input was axillary lymph node tissue. The CDR3 loop is CAIRQDFSTDTQYF. CDR3 sequence (DNA): TGTGCCATAAGACAGGACTTTAGCACAGATACGCAGTATTTT.